This T cell receptor (beta chain) is drawn from a study of blood T cells in healthy people across ages. A sample-barcoded 5' primer and a J-beta primer mix were used in a second PCR of about 6 to 11 cycles. A single record per CDR3 protein comes from TCRdb applying MiXCR to the 5' RACE reads. This repertoire shows hundreds of thousands of distinct CDR3 sequences, 58% found once; its top ten account for approximately 20%. The germline V gene has CDR1 DFQATT and CDR2 SNEGSKA (reference sequence). This CDR3 is 14 amino acids long. Between the trimmed V and J ends, which lost 3 bases and 6 bases, there was a span of 15 bases. Every sample gave at least 5.5 micrograms of total RNA when it was extracted. Study results and caveats: Total diversity from one million sequenced T cells was likely underestimated. Because sorting was not performed, PBMCs prevented conclusive naive versus antigen-experienced comparison.

Points on this clonotype: Its antigen remains unidentified.

The gene calls are TRBV20-1 and TRBJ2-1; TRBD1 is a possible D gene (5 bases). The sequence was collected from a man aged 30 to 45 in good health. Sequenced input: blood. In DNA, the CDR3 is TGCAGTGCTAGTTGGGCAGGGTATGGCAATGAGCAGTTCTTC. The encoded protein is CSASWAGYGNEQFF.